This TCR beta chain was observed in a study of T cells in Graves' hyperthyroidism and ophthalmopathy. The authors obtained PBMCs from 7.5 to 10 ml of fresh peripheral blood. There are a few counts of this clonotype. CDR1 and CDR2 (germline): SQVTM, ANQGSEA. This CDR3 contains 12 residues. V was shortened by 0 bases and J by 5 bases, with 6 bases between the two germline ends. TCR beta CDR3 regions were amplified from RNA transcripts. Using the HTBI primer set, a first-round RT-PCR was run on the TCR CDR3. TCRdb re-analysed the multiplex PCR reads in MiXCR, keeping a single row per CDR3 protein. Seen here are about 500,000 distinct CDR3 sequences, approximately 15% observed once, and the top ten hold around a sixth.

This receptor was identified in a woman younger than 30 with Graves' hyperthyroidism. Sequenced sample: blood. The V and J genes are TRBV29-1 and TRBJ2-3; D ambiguous. The CDR3 loop reads CSVEDRGDTQYF. DNA of the CDR3: TGCAGCGTTGAAGATCGTGGAGATACGCAGTATTTT.